Listed below are T cell receptor beta chains from one sample, sequenced in a study of cytomegalovirus exposure and HLA in healthy donors. This table comes from immunoSEQ multiplex PCR, and its TCRdb copy is limited to in-frame clones, with some not included. Among 250,000 or so clones, roughly 84% were seen once, and the ten largest hold about 1.2%. Material: PBMCs. These receptors were collected from a human donor in good health. Both conserved end residues are part of each CDR3. The D gene is left open where the match is weak.

TRBV11-2	TRBJ2-2	TRBD2	16	CASSWPLSGYTGELFF
TRBV6-1	TRBJ2-2	TRBD1	14	CATSPGTGVGELFF
TRBV23-1	TRBJ2-2	TRBD1	17	CASSQSCDRESTGELFF
TRBV25-1	TRBJ1-1	.	11	CASAGGTEAFF
TRBV7-9	TRBJ2-4	TRBD1	15	CSSSLGDREKNIQYF
TRBV7-3	TRBJ2-2	TRBD2	15	CASSPGTSGTGELFF
TRBV19	TRBJ2-7	.	13	CASSIRVSYEQYF
TRBV6-5	TRBJ1-2	TRBD1	14	CASSYRGQGNGYTF
TRBV6-5	TRBJ2-3	TRBD2	14	CASSLAGTRDTQYF
TRBV7-2	TRBJ2-1	TRBD2	14	CASTRDYTVDEQFF
TRBV2	TRBJ2-3	.	14	CASTRSVGTDTQYF
TRBV27	TRBJ1-5	TRBD1	15	CASSDRGRSNQPQHF
TRBV2	TRBJ1-3	.	15	CASSEGPNSGNTIYF
TRBV25-1	TRBJ2-3	TRBD2	14	CASNSGVSTDTQYF
TRBV7-4	TRBJ1-2	.	14	CASRFNRASDGYTF
TRBV6-6	TRBJ1-5	.	15	CASRYGGGGNQPQHF
TRBV18	TRBJ2-3	TRBD2	18	CASSPRRLAVAGLDTQYF
TRBV4-2	TRBJ2-7	TRBD2	16	CASSQDVGLAGAAQYF
TRBV4-2	TRBJ2-3	TRBD2	17	CASSLTGLAEPFDTQYF
TRBV9	TRBJ2-1	.	15	CASSGDTGVYNEQFF
TRBV4-2	TRBJ1-4	.	18	CASSRAHSSPATNEKLFF
TRBV29-1	TRBJ1-1	.	18	CSAEGSPKTRRGDTEAFF
TRBV19	TRBJ2-1	.	14	CASSITGLGWEQFF
TRBV28	TRBJ2-5	.	15	CASSFSAGRPETQYF
TRBV7-6	TRBJ2-7	TRBD2	19	CASSRATGTSGRGGDEQYF
TRBV27	TRBJ2-7	TRBD2	14	CASRGLAGPYEQYF
TRBV14	TRBJ1-2	TRBD1	16	CASSQDTGTAAYGYTF
TRBV2	TRBJ2-2	TRBD2	15	CASSVGLAFTGELFF
TRBV6-1	TRBJ2-3	.	17	CASSESSGMFATDTQYF
TRBV2	TRBJ2-1	TRBD1	15	CASGQGQGALNEQFF
TRBV9	TRBJ2-1	.	16	CASSASGRGSYNEQFF
TRBV19	TRBJ2-1	.	14	CASSITGSYNEQFF
TRBV7-3	TRBJ2-5	.	13	CASSVGHGETQYF
TRBV10-3	TRBJ2-4	TRBD2	17	CAISEEGTSLAKNIQYF
TRBV19	TRBJ2-3	.	15	CASSSPPTSTDTQYF
TRBV21-1	TRBJ2-7	.	16	CASSKARAGDNYEQYF
TRBV19	TRBJ2-3	TRBD2	19	CASSEGLAGGGFGTDTQYF
TRBV6-4	TRBJ2-6	TRBD2	16	CASSAVGGSGANVLTF
TRBV4-1	TRBJ2-1	TRBD2	14	CASSQGLAGDEQFF
TRBV27	TRBJ2-7	.	12	CASSLRAHEQYF
TRBV4-1	TRBJ1-6	.	19	CASSQDRRGLSSYNSPLHF
TRBV30	TRBJ1-6	.	12	CAWGRRGSPLHF